Listed below are T cell receptor beta chains from one sample, sequenced in a study of identical twins. TCRdb fed the 5' RACE reads into MiXCR, producing one record per CDR3 protein. The sample lists hundreds of thousands of distinct CDR3 sequences, around 20% occurring once. The data also belong to a second study, concerning T cells expressing NK-cell markers.

The sample was PBMCs. The source of these receptors is a woman aged 18-35 years in good health. Each CDR3 is given with its conserved first and last residue. The D gene is left open where the match is weak. Clone size is shown for a subset of rows, as once, few, many or a class of expanded clone.

J gene: TRBJ1-1
V gene: TRBV7-9
clone size: .
D gene: .
CDR3 protein: CASSSRIHTEAFF
CDR3 DNA: TGTGCCAGCAGCTCCAGGATTCACACTGAAGCTTTCTTT

J gene: TRBJ2-3
V gene: TRBV12-3/TRBV12-4
clone size: .
D gene: .
CDR3 protein: CASRSQGPTQYF
CDR3 DNA: TGTGCCAGCAGGTCACAGGGTCCGACGCAGTATTTT

J gene: TRBJ1-4
V gene: TRBV20-1
clone size: many
D gene: .
CDR3 protein: CSATSRRNEKLFF
CDR3 DNA: TGCAGTGCCACGTCCCGACGTAATGAAAAACTGTTTTTT

J gene: TRBJ2-5
V gene: TRBV7-9
clone size: .
D gene: .
CDR3 protein: CASSPNGGGETQYF
CDR3 DNA: TGTGCCAGCAGCCCCAACGGCGGGGGCGAGACCCAGTACTTC

J gene: TRBJ2-1
V gene: TRBV6-7
clone size: few
D gene: .
CDR3 protein: CASSYLAGIVYNEQFF
CDR3 DNA: TGTGCCAGCAGTTACCTGGCAGGGATTGTGTACAATGAGCAGTTCTTC

J gene: TRBJ2-5
V gene: TRBV7-9
clone size: .
D gene: .
CDR3 protein: CASSLVIEETQYF
CDR3 DNA: TGTGCCAGCAGCTTAGTCATTGAAGAGACCCAGTACTTC

J gene: TRBJ2-3
V gene: TRBV7-6
clone size: .
D gene: TRBD2
CDR3 protein: CASSLDGTSGTDTQYF
CDR3 DNA: TGTGCCAGCAGCTTAGATGGGACTAGCGGCACGGATACGCAGTATTTT

J gene: TRBJ1-4
V gene: TRBV5-1
clone size: .
D gene: .
CDR3 protein: CASTRDTTNEKLFF
CDR3 DNA: TGCGCCAGCACCCGGGACACAACTAATGAAAAACTGTTTTTT

J gene: TRBJ2-7
V gene: TRBV7-6
clone size: .
D gene: .
CDR3 protein: CASSLGGPNEQYF
CDR3 DNA: TGTGCCAGCAGCTTAGGGGGGCCAAACGAGCAGTACTTC

J gene: TRBJ2-4
V gene: TRBV12-3/TRBV12-4
clone size: few
D gene: TRBD1
CDR3 protein: CASSRGQGANIQYF
CDR3 DNA: TGTGCCAGCAGTAGAGGACAGGGGGCTAACATTCAGTACTTC

J gene: TRBJ2-1
V gene: TRBV24-1
clone size: few
D gene: TRBD2
CDR3 protein: CATSDGTNYNEQFF
CDR3 DNA: TGTGCCACCAGTGACGGGACTAACTACAATGAGCAGTTCTTC

J gene: TRBJ2-1
V gene: TRBV5-1
clone size: .
D gene: TRBD1
CDR3 protein: CASSSQSGQGEGEQFF
CDR3 DNA: TGCGCCAGCAGCTCCCAATCCGGACAGGGGGAGGGTGAGCAGTTCTTC

J gene: TRBJ2-1
V gene: TRBV18
clone size: .
D gene: .
CDR3 protein: CASSGSSSYNEQFF
CDR3 DNA: TGTGCCAGCTCCGGGTCTAGCTCCTACAATGAGCAGTTCTTC

J gene: TRBJ2-2
V gene: TRBV3-1
clone size: .
D gene: .
CDR3 protein: CASCLIGGTGRDTGELFF
CDR3 DNA: TGTGCCTCCTGCCTCATTGGGGGCACAGGGAGAGACACCGGGGAGCTGTTTTTT

J gene: TRBJ2-7
V gene: TRBV29-1
clone size: .
D gene: .
CDR3 protein: CSVSTYEQYF
CDR3 DNA: TGCAGCGTTTCCACCTACGAGCAGTACTTC

J gene: TRBJ2-5
V gene: TRBV20-1
clone size: .
D gene: TRBD1
CDR3 protein: CSAGTGGALSSQETQYF
CDR3 DNA: TGCAGTGCCGGAACAGGGGGAGCCCTCTCGTCCCAAGAGACCCAGTACTTC

J gene: TRBJ2-1
V gene: TRBV12-3/TRBV12-4
clone size: few
D gene: .
CDR3 protein: CASSSGAGPMDEQFF
CDR3 DNA: TGTGCCAGCAGTTCCGGCGCGGGCCCTATGGATGAGCAGTTCTTC

J gene: TRBJ2-5
V gene: TRBV20-1
clone size: many
D gene: .
CDR3 protein: CSARGARREETQYF
CDR3 DNA: TGCAGTGCTAGAGGGGCGAGAAGAGAAGAGACCCAGTACTTC

J gene: TRBJ2-1
V gene: TRBV7-9
clone size: .
D gene: .
CDR3 protein: CASSRALGAGEQFF
CDR3 DNA: TGTGCCAGCAGCCGCGCACTTGGTGCGGGGGAGCAGTTCTTC

J gene: TRBJ2-1
V gene: TRBV7-8
clone size: .
D gene: .
CDR3 protein: CASSLVTNEQFF
CDR3 DNA: TGTGCCAGCAGCTTAGTAACCAATGAGCAGTTCTTC

J gene: TRBJ2-5
V gene: TRBV20-1
clone size: .
D gene: .
CDR3 protein: CSAREATSQETQYF
CDR3 DNA: TGCAGTGCTAGAGAGGCGACTAGCCAAGAGACCCAGTACTTC

J gene: TRBJ2-5
V gene: TRBV29-1
clone size: .
D gene: TRBD1
CDR3 protein: CSVTGFGETQYF
CDR3 DNA: TGCAGCGTGACAGGGTTTGGGGAGACCCAGTACTTC

J gene: TRBJ1-3
V gene: TRBV7-2
clone size: few
D gene: .
CDR3 protein: CASSYAPGAQRNTIYF
CDR3 DNA: TGTGCCAGCAGCTATGCCCCAGGGGCGCAGAGAAACACCATATATTTT

J gene: TRBJ1-1
V gene: TRBV12-3/TRBV12-4
clone size: many
D gene: .
CDR3 protein: CASSPLKTEAFF
CDR3 DNA: TGTGCCAGCAGTCCGCTGAAGACTGAAGCTTTCTTT

J gene: TRBJ2-1
V gene: TRBV18
clone size: .
D gene: .
CDR3 protein: CASSPQTAYNEQFF
CDR3 DNA: TGTGCCAGCTCACCGCAGACAGCTTACAATGAGCAGTTCTTC

J gene: TRBJ2-7
V gene: TRBV7-6
clone size: few
D gene: .
CDR3 protein: CASSSPGHDEQYF
CDR3 DNA: TGTGCCAGCAGCTCACCCGGGCATGACGAGCAGTACTTC

J gene: TRBJ1-2
V gene: TRBV6-5
clone size: many
D gene: .
CDR3 protein: CASSYFTGRAYYGYTF
CDR3 DNA: TGTGCCAGCAGTTACTTCACGGGCAGGGCGTACTATGGCTACACCTTC

J gene: TRBJ2-1
V gene: TRBV10-3
clone size: .
D gene: TRBD2
CDR3 protein: CAIWAGGRSYNEQFF
CDR3 DNA: TGTGCCATCTGGGCGGGGGGGCGATCCTACAATGAGCAGTTCTTC

J gene: TRBJ2-5
V gene: TRBV20-1
clone size: few
D gene: .
CDR3 protein: CSAAGRQTQYF
CDR3 DNA: TGCAGCGCCGCCGGGAGACAGACCCAGTACTTC

J gene: TRBJ2-2
V gene: TRBV11-2
clone size: few
D gene: .
CDR3 protein: CASSLVVGAGELFF
CDR3 DNA: TGTGCCAGCAGCTTAGTGGTGGGGGCCGGGGAGCTGTTTTTT

J gene: TRBJ2-7
V gene: TRBV6-1
clone size: many
D gene: TRBD1
CDR3 protein: CASRGQGPYEQYF
CDR3 DNA: TGTGCCAGCAGGGGACAGGGACCCTACGAGCAGTACTTC

J gene: TRBJ2-1
V gene: TRBV12-3/TRBV12-4
clone size: few
D gene: TRBD1
CDR3 protein: CASSIGGVEQFF
CDR3 DNA: TGTGCCAGCAGCATAGGGGGCGTTGAGCAGTTCTTC

J gene: TRBJ2-1
V gene: TRBV2
clone size: .
D gene: .
CDR3 protein: CASKPSSDNEQFF
CDR3 DNA: TGTGCCAGCAAGCCTTCTTCTGACAATGAGCAGTTCTTC

J gene: TRBJ1-6
V gene: TRBV29-1
clone size: few
D gene: TRBD1
CDR3 protein: CSVRIQGNFNSPLHF
CDR3 DNA: TGCAGCGTCAGAATACAGGGGAATTTTAATTCACCCCTCCACTTT

J gene: TRBJ1-3
V gene: TRBV6-5
clone size: .
D gene: .
CDR3 protein: CASSYAFSGNTIYF
CDR3 DNA: TGTGCCAGCAGTTACGCGTTCTCTGGAAACACCATATATTTT

J gene: TRBJ2-1
V gene: TRBV24-1
clone size: .
D gene: TRBD2
CDR3 protein: CATSASGRGTDEQFF
CDR3 DNA: TGTGCCACCAGTGCTAGCGGGAGAGGCACCGATGAGCAGTTCTTC

J gene: TRBJ2-5
V gene: TRBV18
clone size: .
D gene: .
CDR3 protein: CASSPRTYQETQYF
CDR3 DNA: TGTGCCAGCTCACCGAGGACTTATCAAGAGACCCAGTACTTC

J gene: TRBJ1-2
V gene: TRBV12-3/TRBV12-4
clone size: .
D gene: .
CDR3 protein: CASSLEQDGYTF
CDR3 DNA: TGTGCCAGCAGTTTGGAACAGGATGGCTACACCTTC

J gene: TRBJ1-6
V gene: TRBV7-8
clone size: .
D gene: .
CDR3 protein: CASSPALLVRSPLHF
CDR3 DNA: TGTGCCAGCAGCCCCGCTCTACTAGTTCGTTCACCCCTCCACTTT

J gene: TRBJ2-1
V gene: TRBV6-1
clone size: .
D gene: TRBD2
CDR3 protein: CASGKTTSGFNNEQFF
CDR3 DNA: TGTGCCAGCGGGAAGACGACTAGCGGTTTTAACAATGAGCAGTTCTTC

J gene: TRBJ1-1
V gene: TRBV15
clone size: few
D gene: TRBD1
CDR3 protein: CATRSSGTGDSEAFF
CDR3 DNA: TGTGCCACCAGATCGTCCGGGACAGGGGATTCTGAAGCTTTCTTT

J gene: TRBJ2-1
V gene: TRBV10-3
clone size: few
D gene: .
CDR3 protein: CAISGDMFDEQFF
CDR3 DNA: TGTGCCATCAGTGGGGACATGTTTGATGAGCAGTTCTTC

J gene: TRBJ2-7
V gene: TRBV7-2
clone size: many
D gene: .
CDR3 protein: CASSLNPAGTDAYEQYF
CDR3 DNA: TGTGCCAGCAGCTTGAACCCCGCCGGGACGGATGCCTACGAGCAGTACTTC

J gene: TRBJ2-1
V gene: TRBV5-1
clone size: many
D gene: TRBD2
CDR3 protein: CASSLVASGHNEQFF
CDR3 DNA: TGCGCCAGCAGCTTGGTTGCTAGCGGGCACAATGAGCAGTTCTTC

J gene: TRBJ2-1
V gene: TRBV7-9
clone size: .
D gene: TRBD1
CDR3 protein: CASSLNRGRYNEQFF
CDR3 DNA: TGTGCCAGCAGCTTAAACAGGGGGCGGTACAATGAGCAGTTCTTC

J gene: TRBJ2-1
V gene: TRBV20-1
clone size: few
D gene: .
CDR3 protein: CRVPGIGEQFF
CDR3 DNA: TGCAGAGTCCCCGGGATCGGTGAGCAGTTCTTC

J gene: TRBJ1-1
V gene: TRBV6-5
clone size: few
D gene: TRBD1
CDR3 protein: CASSSGGGSTEAFF
CDR3 DNA: TGTGCCAGCAGTTCAGGGGGTGGAAGCACTGAAGCTTTCTTT

J gene: TRBJ2-1
V gene: TRBV12-3/TRBV12-4
clone size: .
D gene: TRBD2
CDR3 protein: CASSRALAGGNEQFF
CDR3 DNA: TGTGCCAGCAGCCGGGCACTAGCGGGAGGCAATGAGCAGTTCTTC

J gene: TRBJ2-1
V gene: TRBV7-2
clone size: .
D gene: .
CDR3 protein: CASNPALTLPGDEQFF
CDR3 DNA: TGTGCCAGCAACCCTGCATTGACTCTCCCGGGGGATGAGCAGTTCTTC

J gene: TRBJ2-1
V gene: TRBV9
clone size: .
D gene: .
CDR3 protein: CASSVEGGGEQFF
CDR3 DNA: TGTGCCAGCAGCGTTGAAGGGGGGGGCGAGCAGTTCTTC

J gene: TRBJ2-1
V gene: TRBV12-3/TRBV12-4
clone size: .
D gene: .
CDR3 protein: CASIPLGSGPILWQFF
CDR3 DNA: TGTGCCAGCATCCCTTTGGGTTCCGGGCCGATCCTTTGGCAGTTCTTC

J gene: TRBJ2-7
V gene: TRBV12-3/TRBV12-4
clone size: few
D gene: TRBD2
CDR3 protein: CASSFVRESYEQYF
CDR3 DNA: TGTGCCAGCAGTTTTGTGCGGGAGTCCTACGAGCAGTACTTC

J gene: TRBJ2-1
V gene: TRBV12-3/TRBV12-4
clone size: few
D gene: .
CDR3 protein: CASSFGGSYEQFF
CDR3 DNA: TGTGCCAGCAGTTTTGGGGGGAGCTATGAGCAGTTCTTC

J gene: TRBJ1-3
V gene: TRBV7-9
clone size: few
D gene: .
CDR3 protein: CASSPEVYTIYF
CDR3 DNA: TGTGCCAGCAGCCCCGAGGTGTATACCATATATTTT